The 4 T cell receptor beta chains in this list originate from one sample, sequenced in a study of shared clonotypes between healthy human individuals. Sequenced by immunoSEQ multiplex PCR; TCRdb stores in-frame clones only, minus some. The sample lists some 500,000 clones, 95% to 97% occurring once. Sequenced input: naive CD4+ T cells sorted from blood. The subset was: CD45RA+ positively selected. The receptors originated from a woman younger than 45 in good health.

CDR3 loop: CASSTVLAQPQHF. DNA for the CDR3: TGTGCCAGTAGCACTGTCTTGGCTCAGCCCCAGCATTTT. The chain recombines TRBV19 with TRBJ1-5; D not certain. The CDR3 sequence is 13 residues long. V was pared by 6 bases and J by 6 bases, with 12 bases between. The V gene's germline CDR1 is LNHDA and CDR2 SQIVND (reference sequence).

The rearrangement uses TRBV10-2 and TRBJ1-1, with 9 bases matching TRBD1. This CDR3 spans 13 amino acids. Germline V CDR1 and CDR2: WSHSY, SAAADI. The V gene end was trimmed by 8 bases and the J gene end by 7 bases; junction bases not matched to a gene: 8. CDR3 sequence reads: CASGRDREDEAFF. The CDR3, as DNA: TGCGCCAGCGGGAGGGACAGGGAGGATGAAGCTTTCTTT.

The J gene is TRBJ2-7, the V gene TRBV19, with TRBD2 identical over 8 bases. J lost 1 base, V lost 0 bases, and 14 bases had no gene match. CDR1 and CDR2 (germline): LNHDA, SQIVND (reference sequence). This CDR3 comprises 19 residues. This CDR3 is CASSIDPPALGGRSYEQYF. The CDR3 DNA reads TGTGCCAGTAGTATAGATCCCCCTGCACTAGGCGGGAGGTCCTACGAGCAGTACTTC.

J is TRBJ1-2 and V is TRBV10-2, with 8 bases that match TRBD1. The length of the CDR3 is 13 residues. The V and J ends lost 10 bases and 8 bases, in that order; junction bases with no gene match: 12. Germline CDR1 is WSHSY and CDR2 is SAAADI. The CDR3 sequence is CATTPQGARGYTF. The CDR3 bases are TGCGCCACCACCCCCCAGGGGGCTAGGGGCTACACCTTC.